This T cell receptor (beta chain) derives from a study of OX40 agonist ivuxolimab in advanced cancers. Per germline, CDR1 MNHNS and CDR2 SASEGT. V was clipped by 7 bases and J by 0 bases, with 12 bases between them. This CDR3 contains 14 residues. In the case of this clone: Its antigen remains unidentified.

Prior autoimmune disease or systemic immunosuppression barred patients. Peripheral blood came from all dose cohorts at three timepoints. Measured with immunoSEQ multiplex PCR; TCRdb has only the in-frame clones, and not every one. The sample shows about 84,000 clones, approximately 85% of them seen only once. Study-wide points: Expansion of clones was among the lowest in partial responders at 0.1-3.0 mg/kg.

V usage is TRBV6-1 and J usage is TRBJ1-1; D remains ambiguous. The source is an adult with an advanced solid tumor such as melanoma, head and neck, liver or kidney cancer. The specimen was CD4+ or CD8+ T cells sorted from blood, collected in a trial of the OX40 agonist ivuxolimab. CDR3 loop: CASITSFMNTEAFF. DNA for the CDR3: TGTGCCAGCATCACCTCATTCATGAACACTGAAGCTTTCTTT.